The 10 T cell receptor beta chains presented below share a single source sample, sequenced in a study of T cell repertoires in cytomegalovirus infection. TCRdb recomputed calls from the reads with MiXCR, one row per CDR3 protein. The repertoire holds nearly 550,000 distinct CDR3 sequences, with 16% as singletons. Sequenced material: CD8+ T cells from PBMCs. The receptors were gathered from a human donor in good health (CMV status not recorded). Some clones in this sample may be carry-over from other donors' samples.

V is TRBV24-1 and J is TRBJ1-1; D perhaps matches TRBD1 (5 bases). Trimming stripped 2 bases from V and 0 bases from J, with 18 bases between. CDR3 length equals 18 residues. Germline loops: CDR1 KGHDR, CDR2 SFDVKD. CDR3 region: CATSDCHRDGSMNTEAFF. CDR3 sequence (DNA): TGTGCCACCAGTGATTGCCACCGGGACGGAAGCATGAACACTGAAGCTTTCTTT.

This clonotype has at least ten counts. V and J are TRBV7-6 and TRBJ2-7, with D perhaps matching TRBD1 or TRBD2 (5 bases each). With 0 bases removed from V and 6 bases from J, the gap between germline ends came to 9 bases. The CDR3 is made up of 13 amino acids. CDR1 and CDR2 from the germline V gene are SGHVS and FNYEAQ. For the CDR3, the DNA is TGTGCCAGCAGCTTAGCTACAGGAGGCGAGCAGTACTTC. Translated, it gives CASSLATGGEQYF.

This clonotype was counted ten times or more. The chain has TRBV7-9 and TRBJ1-2; 7 positions agree with TRBD1. Looked up from germline, CDR1 is SEHNR and CDR2 is FQNEAQ (reference sequence). V lost 5 bases and J lost 7; bases outside the gene matches: 10. This CDR3 has 14 residues. The CDR3 protein is CASSLGEGAGGYTF. The DNA of the CDR3 is TGTGCCAGCAGCCTGGGAGAGGGGGCCGGTGGCTACACCTTC.

This clonotype was counted between two and nine times. V usage is TRBV24-1 and J usage is TRBJ2-1; 8 bases are shared with TRBD2. Germline trimming cut 1 base from V and 9 bases from J; bases unmatched to any gene: 13. The CDR3 spans 17 residues. The germline V gene has CDR1 KGHDR and CDR2 SFDVKD. The CDR3 DNA follows: TGTGCCACCAGTGATTTAAAAGGGCTGACTAGCGAGGGTGAGCAGTTCTTC. Translated: CATSDLKGLTSEGEQFF.

Many counts were recorded for this clonotype. The gene calls are TRBV7-9 and TRBJ2-7, with TRBD2 matching 7 bases. V lost 5 bases, J lost 2 bases, and 9 bases stayed unmatched. Germline V CDR1 and CDR2: SEHNR, FQNEAQ (reference sequence). The CDR3 contains 15 residues. The CDR3 reads CASSGGEARAYEQYF. In DNA, the CDR3 is TGTGCCAGCAGCGGGGGGGAGGCAAGGGCCTACGAGCAGTACTTC.

This clonotype appeared many times. The V gene is TRBV2, the J gene TRBJ2-1; TRBD2 matches 7 bases. This CDR3 contains 16 residues. Germline V CDR1 and CDR2: SNHLY, FYNNEI. V trimming: 4 bases; J trimming: 0 bases; junction bases outside the gene matches: 6. This CDR3 reads CASSVGLGFSYNEQFF. The CDR3, as DNA: TGTGCCAGCAGTGTCGGACTAGGATTCTCCTACAATGAGCAGTTCTTC.

This clonotype was picked up a small number of times. V is TRBV19 and J is TRBJ2-3, with D perhaps matching TRBD1 (5 bases). This CDR3 has 14 residues. The germline gives CDR1 LNHDA, CDR2 SQIVND (reference sequence). Between the trimmed V and J ends, which lost 8 bases and 2 bases, there was a span of 14 bases. CDR3 DNA sequence: TGTGCCAGTGGCCCCAGGACAAACACAGATACGCAGTATTTT. Its protein product is CASGPRTNTDTQYF.

This clonotype was seen a few times. The rearrangement uses TRBV29-1 and TRBJ2-7; D not resolved. Per the germline V gene, CDR1 is SQVTM and CDR2 is ANQGSEA. The CDR3 spans 14 residues. The V end was cut by 3 bases, the J end by 3 bases, with 15 bases between. The CDR3 sequence: CSVEWATSSYEQYF. DNA of the CDR3: TGCAGCGTTGAGTGGGCTACTTCTAGCTACGAGCAGTACTTC.

This clonotype was found many times. The rearrangement links TRBV28 to TRBJ2-2; no definite D call. The CDR3 totals 14 residues. The germline gives CDR1 MDHEN, CDR2 SYDVKM. V gave up 7 bases and J gave up 4 bases, with 13 bases separating them. In DNA, the CDR3 is TGTGCCAGCACTATCCTGGGGTCCACCGGGGAGCTGTTTTTT. Translation gives CASTILGSTGELFF.

The genes are TRBV20-1 and TRBJ2-7; 9 bases align to TRBD2. V lost 0 bases to trimming and J lost 5 bases; unmatched junction nucleotides: 5. This CDR3 spans 14 amino acids. Germline CDR1 reads DFQATT; CDR2 reads SNEGSKA (reference sequence). The CDR3 sequence: CSARDWLAGNEQYF. Here the CDR3 DNA reads TGCAGTGCTAGAGACTGGCTAGCGGGAAACGAGCAGTACTTC.